This T cell receptor (beta chain) was documented in a study of blood T cell repertoires in COVID-19. Study summary: Researchers got acute and convalescent COVID-19 samples from the United States, Italy and Spain.

The authors' processing: Using reference gene primer amplification, nucleated cell counts were estimated. Assay: immunoSEQ multiplex PCR; the TCRdb copy retains only in-frame clones and omits some. V, J and clone size derive from that table, while D and trimming were established from the DNA sequence. The top ten hold more than 3% of the sample, which has about half a million clones, approximately 85% seen once. Germline values: CDR1 SGHAT, CDR2 FQDESV (reference sequence). This CDR3 has 15 amino acids. V was cut by 3 bases and J by 7 bases, with 15 bases left in between. The sequencing sample was made of peripheral blood. The clonotype originates from a human donor in a cohort sampled during active COVID-19. V and J are TRBV11-1 and TRBJ2-2, with D possibly TRBD2 on 5 matching bases. The CDR3 nucleotides are TGTGCCAGCAGCTTGTGGCGGGCGGATATCGGGGAGCTGTTTTTT. As protein: CASSLWRADIGELFF.